These 17 T cell receptor beta chains came from one sample sequenced in a study of blood T cell repertoires in COVID-19. Produced via immunoSEQ multiplex PCR; TCRdb's table is partial and in-frame only. The data contain more than 300,000 clones, roughly nine tenths of them singletons. Sequencing was performed on PBMCs or T cells enriched from blood (not recorded which). Receptors were obtained from a woman aged 25 to 45 who had been exposed to COVID-19.

The chain couples TRBV5-4 to TRBJ2-3; 8 bases match TRBD2. Germline lookup yields CDR1 SGHNT and CDR2 YYREEE (reference sequence). This CDR3 has 15 residues. The J segment lost 3 bases and the V segment lost 0 bases, leaving 3 bases of the junction unmatched. CDR3 nucleotides: TGTGCCAGCAGCTTGGCGGGGGGGCCTACAGATACGCAGTATTTT. Its protein product is CASSLAGGPTDTQYF. The whole variable domain, remainder taken from reference TRBV5-4 and TRBJ2-3, is ETGVTQSPTHLIKTRGQQVTLRCSSQSGHNTVSWYQQALGQGPQFIFQYYREEENGRGNFPPRFSGLQFPNYSSELNVNALELDDSALYLCASSLAGGPTDTQYFGPGTRLTVL.

The rearrangement uses TRBV29-1 and TRBJ2-7; 7 positions match TRBD1. J was trimmed by 2 bases and V by 4 bases; bases with no gene match: 8. CDR1 and CDR2 (germline): SQVTM, ANQGSEA. This CDR3 has 14 residues. Written as DNA, the CDR3 is TGCAGCGTTGGGGGTGGGACAGTAACCTACGAGCAGTACTTC. Amino acids: CSVGGGTVTYEQYF.

CDR3 nucleotide sequence: TGTGCCAGCAGCTTAGTGTACAGAAACTACGAGCAGTACTTC. This sequence encodes CASSLVYRNYEQYF. The gene calls are TRBV7-2 and TRBJ2-7, with no clear D. Germline V gives CDR1 SGHTA, CDR2 FQGNSA. V gave up 1 base and J gave up 3 bases, with 10 bases separating them. The CDR3 has 14 amino acids.

This clone has more than one count but fewer than ten. This chain links TRBV15 with TRBJ1-4, with D tentatively TRBD1 (5 bases). Germline V gene sequence: CDR1 LNHNV, CDR2 YYDKDF (reference sequence). CDR3 size: 14 residues. V dropped 6 bases and J dropped 7 bases, with 15 bases sitting between them. Here the CDR3 reads CATRPGLTPEKLFF. CDR3 nucleotides: TGTGCCACCAGGCCGGGACTTACGCCTGAAAAACTGTTTTTT. The full variable domain, with the rest looked up from reference TRBV15 and TRBJ1-4, is DAMVIQNPRYQVTQFGKPVTLSCSQTLNHNVMYWYQQKSSQAPKLLFHYYDKDFNNEADTPDNFQSRRPNTSFCFLDIRSPGLGDTAMYLCATRPGLTPEKLFFGSGTQLSVL.

The J gene is TRBJ1-5, the V gene TRBV11-3; D is unclear. Trimming cost V 6 bases and J 2 bases, with 11 bases left between them. Germline lookup yields CDR1 SGHNT and CDR2 YENEEA. The CDR3 loop spans 14 amino acids. CDR3 sequence (DNA): TGTGCCAGCAGTTTGCAGGTATGCAATCAGCCCCAGCATTTT. It specifies CASSLQVCNQPQHF.

V usage is TRBV5-8 and J usage is TRBJ1-1; D is uncertain. Trimming removed 4 bases at V and 3 bases at J, with 10 bases between. Germline-derived CDR1 and CDR2 are SGHTS and YDEGEE. The CDR3 spans 13 residues. The CDR3 sequence is CASSLDIDTEAFF. The CDR3 DNA follows: TGTGCCAGCAGCCTTGATATAGACACTGAAGCTTTCTTT.

The chain links TRBV4-2 to TRBJ2-3; 8 positions agree with TRBD2. Trimming took 0 bases from V and 4 from J; bases not matched to a gene: 6. This CDR3 spans 16 amino acids. The germline V gene encodes CDR1 LGHNA and CDR2 YNFKEQ. CDR3 in amino acids: CASSQESGGGADTQYF. CDR3 coding DNA: TGTGCCAGCAGCCAAGAGAGCGGGGGAGGCGCAGATACGCAGTATTTT.

A single count supports this clone. The rearrangement links TRBV19 to TRBJ1-2; TRBD1 matches 8 bases. The CDR3 is 14 amino acids. V lost 0 bases to trimming and J lost 7 bases; unmatched junction nucleotides: 4. Germline V gene data show CDR1 as LNHDA and CDR2 as SQIVND (reference sequence). The CDR3 spells CASSIDETGGGYTF. Here the CDR3 DNA reads TGTGCCAGTAGTATAGATGAAACAGGGGGTGGCTACACCTTC.

The chain employs TRBV6-5 and TRBJ1-5; D is possibly TRBD1 (6 bases). The end of the DNA fits TRBJ2-3 better, so the J call may be wrong. Germline CDR1 reads MNHEY; CDR2 reads SVGAGI. The CDR3 covers 14 residues. CDR3 sequence: CASSRQVNDQPQYF. CDR3 DNA sequence: TGTGCCAGCAGCAGACAGGTAAATGATCAGCCCCAGTATTTT.

The chain is built from TRBV7-2 and TRBJ2-1; 7 nucleotides agree with TRBD2. This CDR3 region has 15 residues. The germline gives CDR1 SGHTA, CDR2 FQGNSA. V shed 5 bases and J 4 bases; nucleotides not matched to a gene: 8. The CDR3 DNA follows: TGTGCCAGCAGCGGGCCGGGACTAACGTACAATGAGCAGTTCTTC. It translates to CASSGPGLTYNEQFF.

This chain connects TRBV15 to TRBJ2-5, with TRBD2 identical over 9 bases. In germline, CDR1 is LNHNV, CDR2 YYDKDF (reference sequence). The CDR3 runs to 16 residues. The V gene end was trimmed by 3 bases and the J gene end by 5 bases; junction bases not matched to a gene: 10. The CDR3 DNA is TGTGCCACCAGCAGGAAGATAGCGGGGGCTGGGGAGACCCAGTACTTC. As protein: CATSRKIAGAGETQYF.

The chain couples TRBV10-3 to TRBJ2-3; D perhaps matches TRBD2 (5 bases). Germline CDR1 and CDR2: ENHRY and SYGVKD. V lost 2 bases, J lost 4 bases, and 10 bases lay in between. This CDR3 comprises 14 residues. The DNA of the CDR3 is TGTGCCATCAGTGAGAGAGCGGAACCAGATACGCAGTATTTT. Translation: CAISERAEPDTQYF.

The chain combines TRBV6-5 with TRBJ1-2, with D possibly TRBD1 on 5 matching bases. Per germline, CDR1 MNHEY and CDR2 SVGAGI. The CDR3 loop spans 10 amino acids. V lost 10 bases and J lost 14, with 17 bases in between. The CDR3 sequence: CATTQGAGTF. In DNA, the CDR3 is TGTGCCACTACCCAGGGTGCTGGGACCTTC.

V is TRBV7-9 and J is TRBJ2-7; D gene unclear. Germline loops: CDR1 SEHNR, CDR2 FQNEAQ (reference sequence). The CDR3 length is 13 residues. V was shortened by 1 base and J by 6 bases, with 10 bases between the two germline ends. In DNA, the CDR3 is TGTGCCAGCAGCTTAGGGTTACGGAGCGAGCAGTACTTC. It codes for CASSLGLRSEQYF.

This chain uses TRBV27 with TRBJ1-2; 7 bases fit TRBD1. The ends lost 2 bases at V and 7 bases at J; junction bases unmatched: 4. This CDR3 spans 13 amino acids. CDR1 and CDR2 from the germline V gene are MNHEY and SMNVEV (reference sequence). The CDR3: CASSLDRVSGYTF. The CDR3 DNA sequence: TGTGCCAGCAGTTTAGACAGGGTTAGTGGCTACACCTTC.

The V call is TRBV7-9, the J call TRBJ2-5, with no clear D. V was trimmed by 5 bases and J by 5 bases, leaving 18 bases between them. Germline-derived CDR1 and CDR2 are SEHNR and FQNEAQ (reference sequence). CDR3 size: 15 residues. CDR3 coding DNA: TGTGCCAGCAGCCGAGGATCCTTCGCCCGGGAGACCCAGTACTTC. Translating it yields CASSRGSFARETQYF. Complete variable domain (other parts from reference TRBV7-9 and TRBJ2-5): DTGVSQNPRHKITKRGQNVTFRCDPISEHNRLYWYRQTLGQGPEFLTYFQNEAQLEKSRLLSDRFSAERPKGSFSTLEIQRTEQGDSAMYLCASSRGSFARETQYFGPGTRLLVL.

The chain uses TRBV6-2 or TRBV6-3 and TRBJ1-5; D call uncertain. The CDR3 has 14 residues. From germline, CDR1 is MNHEY and CDR2 SVGEGT. V was trimmed by 2 bases and J by 6 bases, leaving 11 bases between them. The DNA of the CDR3 is TGTGCCAGCAGTTACCGCCGGGCGGGTCAGCCCCAGCATTTT. Translation: CASSYRRAGQPQHF.